A selection of T cell receptor beta chains follows, all from one sample in a study of cytomegalovirus exposure and HLA in healthy donors. Produced via immunoSEQ multiplex PCR; TCRdb's table is partial and in-frame only. The data contain 250,000 to 350,000 clones, roughly 80% of them singletons. Sequencing was performed on PBMCs. The source is a girl aged 2 to 10 in good health and CMV-seronegative. Each CDR3 is given with its conserved first and last residue. The D gene is left open where the match is weak. The listing skips clone size in some rows; elsewhere it reads once, few, many or a size class.

abundance | d_gene | j_gene | v_gene | CDR3aa
once | - | TRBJ2-3 | TRBV5-6 | CASSLGAGFRYF
- | - | TRBJ1-5 | TRBV7-2 | CASSLGPLEGQPQHF
- | - | TRBJ2-7 | TRBV6-5 | CASLGQTTYEQYF
- | TRBD1 | TRBJ1-1 | TRBV2 | CASTGGRTEAFF
- | TRBD2 | TRBJ2-5 | TRBV5-1 | CASSLLAGGFQETQYF
- | - | TRBJ2-1 | TRBV19 | CASSIGGGSDEQFF
- | - | TRBJ2-5 | TRBV5-1 | CASSLATRGETQYF
few | TRBD1 | TRBJ2-1 | TRBV19 | CASSAPGQGHNEQFF
- | TRBD2 | TRBJ2-7 | TRBV4-1 | CASSQPTQLAGVSYEQYF
- | - | TRBJ2-1 | TRBV6-1 | CASSEIRNEQFF
- | - | TRBJ2-4 | TRBV29-1 | CSVRAGGNIQYF
- | TRBD1 | TRBJ1-4 | TRBV28 | CASRPDRGREKLFF
few | TRBD1 | TRBJ2-1 | TRBV2 | CASSEQGANNEQFF
- | - | TRBJ2-2 | TRBV2 | CASSGRQNTGELFF
- | TRBD1 | TRBJ2-7 | TRBV9 | CASSPPGTAGGSYEQYF
once | - | TRBJ1-2 | TRBV11-2 | CASSVKDTNYGYTF
- | TRBD1 | TRBJ1-6 | TRBV18 | CASSLTGVNSPLHF
- | - | TRBJ2-5 | TRBV5-1 | CASSRSGGSEETQYF
- | - | TRBJ1-2 | TRBV7-9 | CASSLGSPNYDGYTF
- | - | TRBJ1-4 | TRBV5-1 | CASSFGGLTEKLFF
- | - | TRBJ2-7 | TRBV19 | CASSMIQGLRGEQYF
- | - | TRBJ2-1 | TRBV5-1 | CASSFRLPNEQFF
- | - | TRBJ1-1 | TRBV7-9 | CSSSSQGVTEAFF
few | - | TRBJ1-6 | TRBV2 | CASSGQDLAPLHF
- | TRBD2 | TRBJ2-1 | TRBV7-9 | CASSPGLANYNEQFF
few | TRBD2 | TRBJ2-7 | TRBV6-5 | CASRRTSGSSYEQYF
- | TRBD2 | - | TRBV28 | CASSLHAGGTYEQYF
- | - | TRBJ1-1 | TRBV19 | CASNNPRGYRTHTEAFF
once | - | TRBJ2-3 | TRBV5-1 | CASSGGTPPPGDTQYF
few | - | TRBJ1-2 | TRBV9 | CASSVGGGGYTF
- | TRBD1 | TRBJ2-7 | TRBV5-1 | CASSAYPGQGVREQYF
- | TRBD2 | TRBJ2-3 | TRBV12-5 | CASAIIAGGPVDTQYF
- | TRBD1 | TRBJ2-7 | TRBV11-2 | CASSLETWTGSYEQYF
once | TRBD2 | TRBJ2-6 | TRBV9 | CASSRSGNSGANVLTF
once | - | TRBJ1-1 | TRBV28 | CASSLSDRANTEAFF
once | TRBD2 | TRBJ2-7 | TRBV27 | CASSFSLAGTYEQYF
- | TRBD1 | TRBJ2-4 | TRBV28 | CASRGTGDKNIQYF
- | TRBD1 | TRBJ2-5 | TRBV7-2 | CASSLGGPGQILRTQYF
- | - | TRBJ2-3 | TRBV5-1 | CASSLSGEYTDTQYF
- | TRBD2 | TRBJ2-7 | TRBV18 | CASSPGVGGSYEQYF
- | TRBD1 | TRBJ2-7 | TRBV27 | CASSGTVGSWTYEQYF
- | TRBD1 | TRBJ2-7 | TRBV27 | CATRTGSSYEQYF
- | TRBD2 | TRBJ2-1 | TRBV5-4 | CASSWGTSGGAVGDNEQFF
- | - | TRBJ2-2 | TRBV13 | CASSYSVGSNAGELFF
- | - | TRBJ1-6 | TRBV21-1 | CASSEVQGATNNSPLHF
few | TRBD1 | TRBJ2-7 | TRBV6-1 | CATTRTGEYYEQYF
once | - | TRBJ2-5 | TRBV29-1 | CSVESGRGETQYF
- | TRBD1 | TRBJ1-2 | TRBV28 | CASSSGTDYGYTF
once | TRBD1 | TRBJ2-7 | TRBV28 | CASGRDRGYEQYF
few | TRBD2 | TRBJ2-1 | TRBV5-4 | CASRETSGVYNEQFF
- | TRBD1 | TRBJ1-2 | TRBV7-9 | CASSPTGERDATF
- | - | TRBJ2-7 | TRBV5-6 | CASSFNSPSPYEQYF
- | TRBD2 | TRBJ2-7 | TRBV7-7 | CASSPSGSSYEQYF